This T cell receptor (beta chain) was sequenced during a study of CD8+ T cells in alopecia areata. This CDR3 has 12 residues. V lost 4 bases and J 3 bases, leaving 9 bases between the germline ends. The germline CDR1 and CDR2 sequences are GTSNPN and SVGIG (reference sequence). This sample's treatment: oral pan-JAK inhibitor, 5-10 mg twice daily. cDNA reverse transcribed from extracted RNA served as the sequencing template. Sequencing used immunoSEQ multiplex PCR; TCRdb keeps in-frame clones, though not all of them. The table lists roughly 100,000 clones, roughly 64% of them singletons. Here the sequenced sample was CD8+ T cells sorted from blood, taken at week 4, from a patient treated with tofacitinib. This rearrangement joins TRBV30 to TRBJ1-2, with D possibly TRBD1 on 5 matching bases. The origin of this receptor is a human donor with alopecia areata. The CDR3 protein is CAWTGDDYGYTF. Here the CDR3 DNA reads TGTGCCTGGACCGGGGACGACTATGGCTACACCTTC.